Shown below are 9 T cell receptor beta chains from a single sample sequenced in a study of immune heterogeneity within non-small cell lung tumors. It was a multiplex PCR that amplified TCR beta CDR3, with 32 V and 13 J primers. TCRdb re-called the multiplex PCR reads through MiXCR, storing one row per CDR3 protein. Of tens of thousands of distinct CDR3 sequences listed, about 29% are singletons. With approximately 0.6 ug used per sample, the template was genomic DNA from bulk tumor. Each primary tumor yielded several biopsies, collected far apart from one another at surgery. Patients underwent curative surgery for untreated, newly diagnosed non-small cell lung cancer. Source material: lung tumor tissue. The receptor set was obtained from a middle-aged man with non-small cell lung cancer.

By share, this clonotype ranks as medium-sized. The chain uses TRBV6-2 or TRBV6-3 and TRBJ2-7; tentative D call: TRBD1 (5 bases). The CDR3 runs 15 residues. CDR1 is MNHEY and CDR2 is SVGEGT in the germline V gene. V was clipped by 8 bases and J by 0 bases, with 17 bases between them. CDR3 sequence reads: CASYSPRQFSYEQYF. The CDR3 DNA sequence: TGTGCCAGCTACTCCCCCCGACAGTTCTCCTACGAGCAGTACTTC.

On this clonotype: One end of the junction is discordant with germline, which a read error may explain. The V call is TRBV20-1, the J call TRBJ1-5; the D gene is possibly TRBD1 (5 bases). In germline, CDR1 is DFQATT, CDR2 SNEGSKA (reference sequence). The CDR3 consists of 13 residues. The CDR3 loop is CSPRTRVNQPQHF. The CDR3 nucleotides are TGCAGTCCTAGGACCAGGGTCAATCAGCCCCAGCATTTT.

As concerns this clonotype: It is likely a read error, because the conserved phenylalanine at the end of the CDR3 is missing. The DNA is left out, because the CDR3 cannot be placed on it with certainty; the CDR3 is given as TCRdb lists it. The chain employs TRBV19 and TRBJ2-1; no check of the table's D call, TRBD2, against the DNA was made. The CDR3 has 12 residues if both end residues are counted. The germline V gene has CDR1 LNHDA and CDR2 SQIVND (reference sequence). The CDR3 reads CASSIGTGELFL.

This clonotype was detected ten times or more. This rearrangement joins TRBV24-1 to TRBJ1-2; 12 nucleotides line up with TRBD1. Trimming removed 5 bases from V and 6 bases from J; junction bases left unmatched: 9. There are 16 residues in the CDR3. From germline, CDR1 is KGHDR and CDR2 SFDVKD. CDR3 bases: TGTGCCACCAGTGGAACCGGGACAGGGGGCGCGGATGGCTACACCTTC. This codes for CATSGTGTGGADGYTF.

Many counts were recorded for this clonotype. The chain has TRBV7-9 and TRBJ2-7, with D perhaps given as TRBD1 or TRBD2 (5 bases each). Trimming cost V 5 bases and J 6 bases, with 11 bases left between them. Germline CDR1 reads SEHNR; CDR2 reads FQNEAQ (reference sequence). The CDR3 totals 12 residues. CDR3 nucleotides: TGTGCCAGCAGCCCTGGGGGTCCCGAGCAGTACTTC. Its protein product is CASSPGGPEQYF. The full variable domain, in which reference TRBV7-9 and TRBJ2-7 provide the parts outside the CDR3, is DTGVSQNPRHKITKRGQNVTFRCDPISEHNRLYWYRQTLGQGPEFLTYFQNEAQLEKSRLLSDRFSAERPKGSFSTLEIQRTEQGDSAMYLCASSPGGPEQYFGPGTRLTVT.

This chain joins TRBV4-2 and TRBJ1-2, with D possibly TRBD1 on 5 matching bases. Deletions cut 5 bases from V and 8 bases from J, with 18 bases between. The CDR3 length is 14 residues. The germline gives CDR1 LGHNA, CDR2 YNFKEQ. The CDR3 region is CASSRALREHGYTF. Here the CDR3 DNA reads TGTGCCAGCAGCAGAGCCCTCAGGGAGCACGGCTACACCTTC.

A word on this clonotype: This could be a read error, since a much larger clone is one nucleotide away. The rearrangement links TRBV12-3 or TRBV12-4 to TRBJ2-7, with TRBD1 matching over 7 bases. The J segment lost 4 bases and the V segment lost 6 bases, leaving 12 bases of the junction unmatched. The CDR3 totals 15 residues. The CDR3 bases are TGTGCCAGCAGCACCTACGAGACAGGGATGTACGAGCAGTACTTC. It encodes CASSTYETGMYEQYF.

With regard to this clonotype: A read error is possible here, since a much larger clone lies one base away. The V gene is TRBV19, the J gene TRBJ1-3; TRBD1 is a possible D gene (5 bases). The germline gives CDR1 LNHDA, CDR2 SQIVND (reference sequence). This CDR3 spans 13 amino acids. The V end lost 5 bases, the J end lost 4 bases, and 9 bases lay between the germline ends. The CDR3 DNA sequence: TGTGCCAGTAGTTCAGGGCGCGGAAACACCATATATTTT. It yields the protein CASSSGRGNTIYF.

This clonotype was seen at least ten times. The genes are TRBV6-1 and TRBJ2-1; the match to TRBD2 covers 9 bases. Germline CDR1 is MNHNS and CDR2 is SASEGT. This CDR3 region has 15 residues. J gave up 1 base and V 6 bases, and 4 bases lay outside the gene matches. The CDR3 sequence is CASSPSGASYNEQFF. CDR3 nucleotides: TGTGCCAGCAGCCCTAGCGGGGCATCCTACAATGAGCAGTTCTTC.